This T cell receptor (beta chain) was observed in a study of technical replicates of blood from a handful of donors. J lost 0 bases, V lost 3 bases, and 3 bases had no gene match. The V gene's germline CDR1 is SGHNT and CDR2 YYREEE (reference sequence). CDR3 length: 16 residues. Repertoires were generated with immunoSEQ multiplex PCR, while TCRdb's copy carries only in-frame clones and drops some. The profile shows more than 90,000 clones, about 96% of them singletons. Sequencing was performed on T cells isolated from PBMCs. The TCR was taken from a human donor in good health. The chain uses TRBV5-4 and TRBJ2-6; 7 nucleotides agree with TRBD1. The CDR3 here is CASSWTGNSGANVLTF. The CDR3, as DNA: TGTGCCAGCAGCTGGACAGGTAACTCTGGGGCCAACGTCCTGACTTTC.